This T cell receptor beta chain appears in the sequencing data of a study of cytomegalovirus exposure and HLA in healthy donors. As regards this clone: Its target is unknown.

The V gene's germline CDR1 is LNHDA and CDR2 SQIVND (reference sequence). Trimming shortened V by 6 bases and J by 2 bases, and 13 bases separated the two germline ends. This CDR3 has 15 amino acids. Each donor was healthy, and each was a bone marrow donor. Primers: 60 Vbeta forward and 13 Jbeta reverse. Authors' analysis steps: A later analysis tallied approximately 78 million unique TCR beta chains, 8.5 million to 11 million of them shared. Using immunoSEQ multiplex PCR, the repertoire was profiled, and TCRdb retains in-frame clones only, with some absent. The V and J calls and clone size come from that table; D and trimming were worked out from the DNA. The data include roughly 120,000 clones; the top ten clones carry more than 3%. The study, taken as a whole, reports: The Asian-associated ancestry cluster reportedly had fewer N-insertions than the approximately 700-donor mean in a later analysis. With later analysis, a missense DCLRE1C variant became linked to TCR beta V- and J-gene trimming.

This TCR was recovered from a young man in good health and CMV-seronegative. Sequencing was performed on PBMCs. The chain is built from TRBV19 and TRBJ2-2; D remains ambiguous. The CDR3 sequence is CASRAPTTNTGELFF. The CDR3 region has the DNA TGTGCCAGTAGGGCCCCGACGACAAACACCGGGGAGCTGTTTTTT.